This TCR beta chain comes out of a study of lymphopenia after photon versus proton radiotherapy. Some clones are missing from TCRdb's copy, which holds only in-frame ones; the method was immunoSEQ multiplex PCR. The data hold about 16,000 clones, with approximately 91% observed a single time. Germline values: CDR1 MNHNS, CDR2 SASEGT. This CDR3 spans 15 amino acids. V dropped 5 bases and J dropped 3; count of bases not matched to a gene: 9. The genes are TRBV6-1 and TRBJ1-1; 7 bases map to TRBD1. The specimen was peripheral blood, collected from a patient treated with proton-based radiotherapy. This clonotype originated in a woman aged 60 to 75 with cholangiocarcinoma. Some clones in this sample may be carry-over from other donors' samples. The CDR3 is CASSPDRVQYTEAFF. DNA for the CDR3: TGTGCCAGCAGTCCAGACAGGGTACAGTACACTGAAGCTTTCTTT.